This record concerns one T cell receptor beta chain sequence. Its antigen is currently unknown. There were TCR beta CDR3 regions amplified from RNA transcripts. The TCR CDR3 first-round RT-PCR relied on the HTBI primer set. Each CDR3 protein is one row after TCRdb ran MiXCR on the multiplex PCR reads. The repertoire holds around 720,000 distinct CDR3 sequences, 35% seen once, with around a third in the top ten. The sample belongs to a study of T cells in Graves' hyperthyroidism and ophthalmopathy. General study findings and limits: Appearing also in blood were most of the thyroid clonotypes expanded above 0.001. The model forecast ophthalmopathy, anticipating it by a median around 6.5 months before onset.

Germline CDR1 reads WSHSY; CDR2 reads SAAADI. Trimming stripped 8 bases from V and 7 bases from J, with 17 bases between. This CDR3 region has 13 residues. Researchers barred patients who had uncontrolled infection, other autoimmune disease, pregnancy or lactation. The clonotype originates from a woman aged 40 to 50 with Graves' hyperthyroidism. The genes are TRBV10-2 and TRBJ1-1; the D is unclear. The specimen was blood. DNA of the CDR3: TGCGCCAGCGGGCATGGGCCAAGCGTTGAAGCTTTCTTT. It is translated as CASGHGPSVEAFF.